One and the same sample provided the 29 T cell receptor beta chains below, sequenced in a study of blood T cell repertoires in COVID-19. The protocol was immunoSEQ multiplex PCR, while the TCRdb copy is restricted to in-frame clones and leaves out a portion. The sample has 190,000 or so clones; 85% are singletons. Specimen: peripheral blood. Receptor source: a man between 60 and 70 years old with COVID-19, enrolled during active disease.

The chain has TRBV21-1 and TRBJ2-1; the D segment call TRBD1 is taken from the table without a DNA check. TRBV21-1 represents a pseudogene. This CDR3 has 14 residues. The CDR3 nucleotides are TGTGCCAGCAGCAAAGTGGACAGGGGCAATGAGCAGTTCTTC. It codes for CASSKVDRGNEQFF.

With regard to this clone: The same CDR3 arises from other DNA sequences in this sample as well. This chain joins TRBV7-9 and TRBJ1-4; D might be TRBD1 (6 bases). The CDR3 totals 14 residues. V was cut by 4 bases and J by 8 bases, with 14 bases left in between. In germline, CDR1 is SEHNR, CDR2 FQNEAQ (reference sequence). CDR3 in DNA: TGTGCCAGCAGCTCAAGGACGGGGGGCGAAAAACTGTTTTTT. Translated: CASSSRTGGEKLFF.

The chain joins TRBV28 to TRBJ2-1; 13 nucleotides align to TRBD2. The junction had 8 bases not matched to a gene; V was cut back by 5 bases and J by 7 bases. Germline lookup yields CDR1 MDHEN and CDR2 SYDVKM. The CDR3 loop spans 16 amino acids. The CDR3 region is CASSTTSGRGGNEQFF. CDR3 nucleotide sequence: TGTGCCAGCAGTACAACTAGCGGGAGGGGAGGGAATGAGCAGTTCTTC.

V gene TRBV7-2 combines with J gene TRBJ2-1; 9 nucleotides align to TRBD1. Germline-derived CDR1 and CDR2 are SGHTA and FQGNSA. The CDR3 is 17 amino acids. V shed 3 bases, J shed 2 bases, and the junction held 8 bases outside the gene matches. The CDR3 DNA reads TGTGCCAGCAGCTTCTTACGGGGGACAGGGCCCTACAATGAGCAGTTCTTC. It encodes CASSFLRGTGPYNEQFF.

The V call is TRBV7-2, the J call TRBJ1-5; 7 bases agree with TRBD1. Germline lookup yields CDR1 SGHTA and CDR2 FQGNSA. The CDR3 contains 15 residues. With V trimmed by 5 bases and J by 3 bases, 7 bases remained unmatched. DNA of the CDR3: TGTGCCAGCAGCCGTACAGGGGATCTCAATCAGCCCCAGCATTTT. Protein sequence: CASSRTGDLNQPQHF.

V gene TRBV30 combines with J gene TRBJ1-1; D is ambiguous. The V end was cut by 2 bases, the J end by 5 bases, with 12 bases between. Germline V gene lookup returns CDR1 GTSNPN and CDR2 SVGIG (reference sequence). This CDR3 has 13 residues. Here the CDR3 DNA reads TGTGCCTGGAGTTGGGATAGAGGGACTGAAGCTTTCTTT. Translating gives CAWSWDRGTEAFF.

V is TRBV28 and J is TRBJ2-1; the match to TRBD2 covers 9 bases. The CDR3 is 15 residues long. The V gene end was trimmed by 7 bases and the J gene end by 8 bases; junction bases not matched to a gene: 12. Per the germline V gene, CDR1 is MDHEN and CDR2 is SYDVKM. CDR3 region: CASNSYLVAGDEQFF. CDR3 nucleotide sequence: TGTGCCAGCAACTCCTACTTAGTAGCGGGAGATGAGCAGTTCTTC.

CDR3 protein: CASSYRVNTEAFF. In DNA form, the CDR3 reads TGCGCCAGCAGCTATCGAGTGAACACTGAAGCTTTCTTT. The J gene is TRBJ1-1, the V gene TRBV5-1, with unresolved D. The CDR3 has 13 residues. V lost 3 bases and J lost 0, with 6 bases in between. Germline values: CDR1 SGHRS, CDR2 YFSETQ.

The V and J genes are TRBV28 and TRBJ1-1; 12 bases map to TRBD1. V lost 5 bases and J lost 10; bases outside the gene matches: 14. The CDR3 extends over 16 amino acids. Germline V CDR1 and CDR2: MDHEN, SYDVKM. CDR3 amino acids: CASSLSTGTGGGRAFF. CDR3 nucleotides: TGTGCCAGCAGTCTCTCCACTGGGACAGGGGGCGGGAGAGCTTTCTTT.

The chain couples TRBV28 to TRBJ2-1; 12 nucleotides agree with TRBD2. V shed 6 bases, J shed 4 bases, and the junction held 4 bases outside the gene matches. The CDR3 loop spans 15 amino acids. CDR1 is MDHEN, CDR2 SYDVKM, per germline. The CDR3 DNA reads TGTGCCAGCAGCCGAGGACTAGCGGGATACAATGAGCAGTTCTTC. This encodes CASSRGLAGYNEQFF.

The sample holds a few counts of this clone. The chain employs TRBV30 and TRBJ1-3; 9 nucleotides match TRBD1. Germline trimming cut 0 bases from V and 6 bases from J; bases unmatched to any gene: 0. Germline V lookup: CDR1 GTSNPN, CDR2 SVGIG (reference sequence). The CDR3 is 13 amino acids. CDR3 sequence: CAWSVQGANTIYF. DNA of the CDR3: TGTGCCTGGAGTGTACAGGGGGCAAACACCATATATTTT.

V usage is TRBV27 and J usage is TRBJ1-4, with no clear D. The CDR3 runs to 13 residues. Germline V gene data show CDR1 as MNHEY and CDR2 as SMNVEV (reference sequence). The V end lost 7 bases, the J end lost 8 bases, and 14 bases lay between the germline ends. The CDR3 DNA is TGTGCCAGCACCTCCTTCCCGAGAGAAAAACTGTTTTTT. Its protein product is CASTSFPREKLFF.

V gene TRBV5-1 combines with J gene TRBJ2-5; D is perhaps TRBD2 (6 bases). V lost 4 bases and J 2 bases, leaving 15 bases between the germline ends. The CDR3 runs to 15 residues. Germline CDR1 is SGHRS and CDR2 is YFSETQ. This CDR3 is CASSQSGGGQETQYF. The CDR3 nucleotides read TGCGCCAGCAGCCAAAGTGGAGGAGGGCAAGAGACCCAGTACTTC.

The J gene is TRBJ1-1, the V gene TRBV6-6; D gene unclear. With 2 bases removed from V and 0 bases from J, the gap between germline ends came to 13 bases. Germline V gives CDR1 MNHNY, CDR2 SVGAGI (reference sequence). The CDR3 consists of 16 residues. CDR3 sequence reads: CASSYAGSLMNTEAFF. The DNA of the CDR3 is TGTGCCAGCAGTTACGCAGGCAGCCTTATGAACACTGAAGCTTTCTTT.

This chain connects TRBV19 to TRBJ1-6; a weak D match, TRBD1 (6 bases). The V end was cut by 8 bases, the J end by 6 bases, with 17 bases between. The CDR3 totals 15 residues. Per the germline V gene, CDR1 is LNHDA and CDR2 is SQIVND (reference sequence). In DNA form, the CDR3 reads TGTGCCAGTCGAATCACGGGACAACCTAATTCACCCCTCCACTTT. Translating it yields CASRITGQPNSPLHF.

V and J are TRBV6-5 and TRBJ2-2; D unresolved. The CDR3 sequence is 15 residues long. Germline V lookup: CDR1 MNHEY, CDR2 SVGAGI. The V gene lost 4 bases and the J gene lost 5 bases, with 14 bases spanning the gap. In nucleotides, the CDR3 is TGTGCCAGCAGTTTATTTCGCGCCCTGACCGGGGAGCTGTTTTTT. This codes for CASSLFRALTGELFF.

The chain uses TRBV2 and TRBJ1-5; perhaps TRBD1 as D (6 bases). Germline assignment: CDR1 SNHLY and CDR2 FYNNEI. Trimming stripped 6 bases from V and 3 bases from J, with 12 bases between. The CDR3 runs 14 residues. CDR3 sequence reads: CASSLGQFNQPQHF. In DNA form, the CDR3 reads TGTGCCAGCAGCCTCGGACAGTTCAATCAGCCCCAGCATTTT.

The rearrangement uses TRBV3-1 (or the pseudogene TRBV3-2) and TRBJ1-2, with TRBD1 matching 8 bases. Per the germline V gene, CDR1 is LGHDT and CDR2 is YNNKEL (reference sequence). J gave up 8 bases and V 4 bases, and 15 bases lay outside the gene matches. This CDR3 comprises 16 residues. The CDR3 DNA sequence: TGTGCCAGCAGCCTGATAGGACAGGGCGGGAGAGGAGGCTACACCTTC. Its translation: CASSLIGQGGRGGYTF.

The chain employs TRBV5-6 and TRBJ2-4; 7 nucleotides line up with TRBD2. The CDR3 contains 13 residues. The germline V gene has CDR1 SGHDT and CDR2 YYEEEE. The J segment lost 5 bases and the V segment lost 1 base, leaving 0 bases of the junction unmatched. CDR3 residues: CASSLRGENIQYF. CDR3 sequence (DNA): TGTGCCAGCAGCTTGCGGGGGGAAAACATTCAGTACTTC.

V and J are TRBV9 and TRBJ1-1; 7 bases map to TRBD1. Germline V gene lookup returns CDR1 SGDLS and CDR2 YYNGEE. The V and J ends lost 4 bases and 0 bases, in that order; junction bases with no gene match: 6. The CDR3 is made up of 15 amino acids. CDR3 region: CASSPRTGMNTEAFF. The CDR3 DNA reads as TGTGCCAGCAGCCCGCGGACAGGAATGAACACTGAAGCTTTCTTT. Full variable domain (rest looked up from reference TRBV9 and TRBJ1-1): DSGVTQTPKHLITATGQRVTLRCSPRSGDLSVYWYQQSLDQGLQFLIQYYNGEERAKGNILERFSAQQFPDLHSELNLSSLELGDSALYFCASSPRTGMNTEAFFGQGTRLTVV.

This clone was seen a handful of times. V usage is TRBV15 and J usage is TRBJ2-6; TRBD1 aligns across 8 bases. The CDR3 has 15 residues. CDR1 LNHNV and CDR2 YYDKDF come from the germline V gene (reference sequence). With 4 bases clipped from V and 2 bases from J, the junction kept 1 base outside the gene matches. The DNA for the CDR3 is TGTGCCACCAGCAAGACAGGGGCTGGGGCCAACGTCCTGACTTTC. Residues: CATSKTGAGANVLTF. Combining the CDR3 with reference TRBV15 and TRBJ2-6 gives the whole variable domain DAMVIQNPRYQVTQFGKPVTLSCSQTLNHNVMYWYQQKSSQAPKLLFHYYDKDFNNEADTPDNFQSRRPNTSFCFLDIRSPGLGDTAMYLCATSKTGAGANVLTFGAGSRLTVL.

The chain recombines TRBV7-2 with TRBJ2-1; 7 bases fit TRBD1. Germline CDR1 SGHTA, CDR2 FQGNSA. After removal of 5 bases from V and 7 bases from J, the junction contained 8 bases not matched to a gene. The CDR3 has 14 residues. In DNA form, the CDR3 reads TGTGCCAGCAGCCCAACAGGGGTTGGAAATGAGCAGTTCTTC. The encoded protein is CASSPTGVGNEQFF.

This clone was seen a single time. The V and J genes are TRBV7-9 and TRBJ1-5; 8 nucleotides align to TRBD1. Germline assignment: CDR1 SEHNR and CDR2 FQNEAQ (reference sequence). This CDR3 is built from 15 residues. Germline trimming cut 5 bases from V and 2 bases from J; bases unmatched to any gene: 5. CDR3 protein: CASSEGQAGNQPQHF. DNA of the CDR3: TGTGCCAGCAGCGAGGGACAGGCGGGCAATCAGCCCCAGCATTTT.

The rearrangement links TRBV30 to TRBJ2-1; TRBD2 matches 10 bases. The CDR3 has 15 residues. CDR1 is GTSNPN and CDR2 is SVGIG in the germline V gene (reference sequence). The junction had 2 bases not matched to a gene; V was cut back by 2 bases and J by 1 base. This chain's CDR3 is CAWSSLAGSYNEQFF. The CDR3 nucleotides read TGTGCCTGGAGTTCACTAGCGGGGTCCTACAATGAGCAGTTCTTC.

In nucleotides, the CDR3 is TGTGCCAGCAGCTTAGGAGCCGGGTTTGGCCACGAGCAGTACTTC. It codes for CASSLGAGFGHEQYF. This chain connects TRBV7-8 to TRBJ2-7, with D hard to call. This CDR3 region has 15 residues. Trimming shortened V by 1 base and J by 5 bases, and 15 bases separated the two germline ends. Germline CDR1 is SGHVS and CDR2 is FQNEAQ.

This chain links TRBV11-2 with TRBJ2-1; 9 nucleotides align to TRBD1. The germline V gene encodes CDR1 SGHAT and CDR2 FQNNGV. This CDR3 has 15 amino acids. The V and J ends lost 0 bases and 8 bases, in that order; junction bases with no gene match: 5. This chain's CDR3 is CASSLEGTGRDEQFF. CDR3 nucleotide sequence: TGTGCCAGCAGCTTAGAAGGGACAGGGAGGGATGAGCAGTTCTTC.

The CDR3 DNA follows: TGCGCCAGCAGCTTGGACGGGAGCTACAATGAGCAGTTCTTC. It encodes CASSLDGSYNEQFF. This rearrangement joins TRBV5-1 to TRBJ2-1; D perhaps matches TRBD2 (6 bases). Between the trimmed V and J ends, which lost 0 bases and 3 bases, there was a span of 7 bases. This CDR3 spans 14 amino acids. Germline V gives CDR1 SGHRS, CDR2 YFSETQ.

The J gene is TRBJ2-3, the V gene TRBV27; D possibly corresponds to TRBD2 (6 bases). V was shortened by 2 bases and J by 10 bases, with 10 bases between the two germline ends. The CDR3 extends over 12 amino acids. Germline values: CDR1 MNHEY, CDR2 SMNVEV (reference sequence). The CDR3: CASSLAGFSQYF. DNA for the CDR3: TGTGCCAGCAGTTTAGCGGGATTCTCGCAGTATTTT.

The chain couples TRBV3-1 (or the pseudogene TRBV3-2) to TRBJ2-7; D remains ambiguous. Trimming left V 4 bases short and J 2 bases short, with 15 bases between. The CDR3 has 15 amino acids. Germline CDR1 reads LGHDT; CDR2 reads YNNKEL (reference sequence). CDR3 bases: TGTGCCAGCAGCCTCCGATTCGACAAACCCTACGAGCAGTACTTC. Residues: CASSLRFDKPYEQYF.